These 11 T cell receptor beta chains originate from one sample sequenced in a study of T cell responses to AZD1222 COVID-19 vaccine. Profiling relied on immunoSEQ multiplex PCR, and the TCRdb table lists in-frame clones only, not all of them. The top ten hold less than 2.5% of the sample, which has some 90,000 clones, roughly 90% seen once. The sequencing used peripheral blood, collected on day 0 of AZD1222 vaccination. The source of these receptors is an adult in good health.

The V and J genes are TRBV2 and TRBJ1-1; TRBD1 aligns across 9 bases. Germline loops: CDR1 SNHLY, CDR2 FYNNEI. The CDR3 sequence is 14 residues long. Trimming removed 5 bases from V and 0 bases from J; junction bases left unmatched: 1. CDR3 nucleotide sequence: TGTGCCAGCAGTACAGGGGGCCTGAACACTGAAGCTTTCTTT. Amino acids: CASSTGGLNTEAFF.

The chain combines TRBV6-6 with TRBJ2-7, with D possibly called TRBD1 or TRBD2 (5 bases each). The CDR3 runs to 16 residues. The ends were cut back, 4 bases at V and 3 bases at J, with 19 bases in the middle. Germline lookup yields CDR1 MNHNY and CDR2 SVGAGI (reference sequence). CDR3 protein: CASSSTGAEEYYEQYF. The CDR3, as DNA: TGTGCCAGCAGTTCCACCGGGGCGGAGGAATACTACGAGCAGTACTTC.

This clone was detected only a few times. V usage is TRBV19 and J usage is TRBJ2-7, with a weak D call TRBD1 (6 bases). The CDR3 sequence is 14 residues long. The V end lost 5 bases, the J end lost 2 bases, and 13 bases lay between the germline ends. From germline, CDR1 is LNHDA and CDR2 SQIVND (reference sequence). CDR3 sequence: CASSDPDSTYEQYF. In DNA, the CDR3 is TGTGCCAGTAGTGACCCGGACAGTACCTACGAGCAGTACTTC.

This chain uses TRBV7-8 with TRBJ1-4; possible D gene TRBD1, 6 bases. CDR3 length: 17 residues. The V and J ends lost 2 bases and 3 bases respectively, with 16 bases between them. In germline, CDR1 is SGHVS, CDR2 FQNEAQ. CDR3 in DNA: TGTGCCAGCAGCTTAAGGGTGGTGGGGGCTCCTAATGAAAAACTGTTTTTT. Its translation is CASSLRVVGAPNEKLFF.

The rearrangement uses TRBV7-2 and TRBJ2-2; D unresolved. The V and J ends lost 4 bases and 0 bases respectively, with 15 bases between them. The CDR3 runs to 17 residues. CDR1 and CDR2 from the germline V gene are SGHTA and FQGNSA. Here the CDR3 reads CASSYLGGYANTGELFF. DNA of the CDR3: TGTGCCAGCAGCTATCTGGGCGGATACGCGAACACCGGGGAGCTGTTTTTT.

The chain combines TRBV7-9 with TRBJ1-1, with 9 bases aligning to TRBD1. Per germline, CDR1 SEHNR and CDR2 FQNEAQ (reference sequence). The CDR3 contains 13 residues. V was pared by 8 bases and J by 3 bases, with 4 bases of the junction left unmatched. The CDR3 sequence: CASGTGQDTEAFF. The CDR3 DNA reads TGTGCCAGCGGGACAGGGCAGGACACTGAAGCTTTCTTT. The variable domain in full, with the rest retrieved from reference TRBV7-9 and TRBJ1-1, is DTGVSQNPRHKITKRGQNVTFRCDPISEHNRLYWYRQTLGQGPEFLTYFQNEAQLEKSRLLSDRFSAERPKGSFSTLEIQRTEQGDSAMYLCASGTGQDTEAFFGQGTRLTVV.

The rearrangement links TRBV9 to TRBJ2-6, with D hard to call. The V gene lost 3 bases and the J gene lost 1 base, with 8 bases spanning the gap. Germline CDR1 is SGDLS and CDR2 is YYNGEE. The CDR3 loop spans 15 amino acids. The CDR3 protein is CASSAGPSGANVLTF. CDR3 nucleotide sequence: TGTGCCAGCAGCGCAGGCCCTTCTGGGGCCAACGTCCTGACTTTC.

The V call is TRBV3-1 (or the pseudogene TRBV3-2), the J call TRBJ1-1, with D unclear. This CDR3 region has 13 residues. Trimming cost V 6 bases and J 2 bases, with 10 bases left between them. Germline V gene lookup returns CDR1 LGHDT and CDR2 YNNKEL (reference sequence). CDR3 residues: CASSLNGNTEAFF. CDR3 nucleotide sequence: TGTGCCAGCAGTCTTAACGGTAACACTGAAGCTTTCTTT.

This chain joins TRBV7-8 and TRBJ2-7; 11 bases align to TRBD1. In germline, CDR1 is SGHVS, CDR2 FQNEAQ. This CDR3 is 15 amino acids long. Losses at the gene ends were 4 bases for V and 4 bases for J; bases not matched to a gene: 6. The CDR3 sequence is CASSSLDRGLYEQYF. Here the CDR3 DNA reads TGTGCCAGCAGCTCCTTGGACAGGGGGCTATACGAGCAGTACTTC.

This chain joins TRBV23-1 and TRBJ1-5, with TRBD1 as a possible D gene (5 bases). TRBV23-1 is annotated as an ORF whose role is uncertain. The V and J ends lost 5 bases and 9 bases respectively, with 14 bases between them. CDR3 length equals 13 residues. DNA of the CDR3: TGCGCCAGCAGTTGGGACGGTCCTGCGCCCCAGCATTTT. This encodes CASSWDGPAPQHF.

J is TRBJ1-2 and V is TRBV19; no clear D. The V gene's germline CDR1 is LNHDA and CDR2 SQIVND (reference sequence). Trimming cost V 7 bases and J 2 bases, with 11 bases left between them. The CDR3 has 13 amino acids. The DNA for the CDR3 is TGTGCCAGTACCCCGGACTGGAACTATGGCTACACCTTC. Translating it yields CASTPDWNYGYTF.